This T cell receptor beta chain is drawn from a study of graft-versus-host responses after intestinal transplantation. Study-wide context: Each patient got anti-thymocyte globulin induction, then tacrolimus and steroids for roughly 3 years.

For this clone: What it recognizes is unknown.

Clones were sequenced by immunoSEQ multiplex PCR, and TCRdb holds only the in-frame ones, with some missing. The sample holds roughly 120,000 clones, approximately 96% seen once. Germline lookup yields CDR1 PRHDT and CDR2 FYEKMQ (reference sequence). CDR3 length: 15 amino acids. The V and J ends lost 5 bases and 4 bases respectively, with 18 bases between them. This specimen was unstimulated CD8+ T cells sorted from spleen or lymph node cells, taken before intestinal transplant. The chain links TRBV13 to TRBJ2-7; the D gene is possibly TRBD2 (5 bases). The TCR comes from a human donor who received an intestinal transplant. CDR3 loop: CASSQRGPIKYEQYF. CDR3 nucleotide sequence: TGTGCCAGCAGCCAAAGAGGGCCCATTAAATACGAGCAGTACTTC.